This entry describes one T cell receptor (beta chain). Antigen: not known. Germline V gene data show CDR1 as SGHTA and CDR2 as FQGTGA. V was cut by 2 bases and J by 7 bases, with 12 bases left in between. The CDR3 covers 14 residues. The data originate from a study of shared clonotypes between healthy human individuals. TCRdb keeps only in-frame clones here, not all; method: immunoSEQ multiplex PCR. The repertoire consists of roughly 680,000 clones, with approximately 77% occurring once and the leading ten covering more than 1.5%. Findings and caveats of the study: All-four-donor shared clonotypes had higher generation probabilities than non-shared clonotypes did.

The chain couples TRBV7-3 to TRBJ2-1, with a weak D call TRBD2 (6 bases). Sequenced sample: memory CD4+ T cells sorted from blood. Subset defined: CD45RA-negative fraction. The source is a woman in her twenties or thirties in good health. The CDR3 DNA sequence: TGTGCCAGCAGCTTAGGACCGGGGGAGAATGAGCAGTTCTTC. Its translation: CASSLGPGENEQFF.